Relative to its sample, the clone carrying this T cell receptor beta chain is medium-sized. Germline CDR1 is SGHTA and CDR2 is FQGNSA. This CDR3 is built from 13 residues. TCRdb passed the PCR reads through MiXCR, listing each CDR3 protein once. The repertoire holds around 20,000 distinct CDR3 sequences, with approximately 40% as singletons. This entry comes from a study of immune characterization of retroperitoneal liposarcoma. V and J are TRBV7-2 and TRBJ2-1, with D maybe TRBD1 (5 bases). The end of the DNA aligns better with TRBJ2-7, so the J call may be wrong. The sequence derives from a male donor with retroperitoneal liposarcoma. The sequencing sample was made of blood. CDR3 region: CASSLDNYNEQYF. CDR3 sequence (DNA): TGTGCCAGCAGCTTGGACAACTACAATGAGCAGTACTTC.